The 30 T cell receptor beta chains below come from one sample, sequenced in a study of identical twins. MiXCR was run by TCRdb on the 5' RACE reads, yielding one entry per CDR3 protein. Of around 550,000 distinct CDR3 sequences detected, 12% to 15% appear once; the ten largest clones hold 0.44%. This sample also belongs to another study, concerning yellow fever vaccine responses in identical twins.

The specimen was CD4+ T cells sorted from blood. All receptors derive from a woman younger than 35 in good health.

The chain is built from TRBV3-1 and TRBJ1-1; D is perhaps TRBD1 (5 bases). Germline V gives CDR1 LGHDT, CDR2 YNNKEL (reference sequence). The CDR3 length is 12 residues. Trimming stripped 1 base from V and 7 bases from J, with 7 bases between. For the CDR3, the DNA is TGTGCCAGCAGCCAAGTCAGGGATGAAGCTTTCTTT. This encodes CASSQVRDEAFF.

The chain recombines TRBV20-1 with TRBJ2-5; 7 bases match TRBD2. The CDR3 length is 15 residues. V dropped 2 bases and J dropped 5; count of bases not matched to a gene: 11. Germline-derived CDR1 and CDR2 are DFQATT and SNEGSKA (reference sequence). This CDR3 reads CSARPGTTRQETQYF. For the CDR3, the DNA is TGCAGTGCTAGACCTGGGACTACCAGACAGGAGACCCAGTACTTC.

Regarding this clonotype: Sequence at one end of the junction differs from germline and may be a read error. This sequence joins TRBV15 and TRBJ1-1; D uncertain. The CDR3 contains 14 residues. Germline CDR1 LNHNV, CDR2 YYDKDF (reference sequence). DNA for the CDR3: TGTGCCACCAGTATGAACCGTCCGGAGACTGAAGTTTTCTTT. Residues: CATSMNRPETEVFF.

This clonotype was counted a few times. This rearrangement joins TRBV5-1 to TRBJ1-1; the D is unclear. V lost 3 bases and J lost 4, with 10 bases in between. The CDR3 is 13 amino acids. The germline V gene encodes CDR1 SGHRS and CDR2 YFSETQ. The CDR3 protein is CASSSGGVTEAFF. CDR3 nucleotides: TGCGCCAGCAGCTCAGGTGGGGTCACTGAAGCTTTCTTT.

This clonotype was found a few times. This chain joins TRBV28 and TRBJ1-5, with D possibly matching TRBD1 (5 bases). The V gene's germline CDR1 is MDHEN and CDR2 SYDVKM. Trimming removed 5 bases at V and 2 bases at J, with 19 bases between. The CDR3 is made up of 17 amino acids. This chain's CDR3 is CASSLPQQGVRNQPQHF. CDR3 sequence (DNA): TGTGCCAGCAGTCTACCCCAGCAGGGCGTACGCAATCAGCCCCAGCATTTT.

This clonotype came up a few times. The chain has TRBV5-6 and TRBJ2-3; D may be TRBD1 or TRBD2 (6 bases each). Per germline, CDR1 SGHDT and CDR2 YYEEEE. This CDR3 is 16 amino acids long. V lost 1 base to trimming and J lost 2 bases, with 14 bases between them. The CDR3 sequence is CASSLRGGRFTDTQYF. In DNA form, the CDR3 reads TGTGCCAGCAGCTTGAGAGGGGGGAGGTTCACAGATACGCAGTATTTT.

The CDR3 sequence: CSARVTSYEQFF. Here the CDR3 DNA reads TGCAGTGCTAGAGTGACTAGCTATGAGCAGTTCTTC. This rearrangement joins TRBV20-1 to TRBJ2-1, with 7 positions matching TRBD2. This CDR3 contains 12 residues. Germline V CDR1 and CDR2: DFQATT, SNEGSKA (reference sequence). J was trimmed by 8 bases and V by 1 base; bases with no gene match: 2.

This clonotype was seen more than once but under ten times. In nucleotides, the CDR3 is TGTGCCAGCAGTTACGGGACAGGGGGGGATCATGAGCAGTTCTTC. It codes for CASSYGTGGDHEQFF. V is TRBV6-5 and J is TRBJ2-1, with TRBD1 identical over 11 bases. CDR3 size: 15 residues. Trimming at V came to 2 bases and at J to 8 bases, leaving 5 bases not matched to a gene. CDR1 MNHEY and CDR2 SVGAGI come from the germline V gene.

For the CDR3, the DNA is TGTGCCAGCAGCCGGGGAGGAGAGCAGTACTTC. This translates into CASSRGGEQYF. J is TRBJ2-7 and V is TRBV7-9; maybe TRBD2 (6 bases). Germline-derived CDR1 and CDR2 are SEHNR and FQNEAQ (reference sequence). This CDR3 is built from 11 residues. V lost 5 bases to trimming and J lost 7 bases, with 9 bases between them.

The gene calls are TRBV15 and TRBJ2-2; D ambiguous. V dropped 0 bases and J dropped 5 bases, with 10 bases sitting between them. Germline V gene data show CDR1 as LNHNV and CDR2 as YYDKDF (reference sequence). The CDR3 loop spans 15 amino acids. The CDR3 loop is CATSRDNGPTGELFF. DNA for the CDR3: TGTGCCACCAGCAGAGATAATGGGCCTACCGGGGAGCTGTTTTTT.

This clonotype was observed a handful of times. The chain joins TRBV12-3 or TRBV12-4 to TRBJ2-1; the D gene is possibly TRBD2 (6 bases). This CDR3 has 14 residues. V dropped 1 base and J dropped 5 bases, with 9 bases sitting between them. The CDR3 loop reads CASSLDGLNNEQFF. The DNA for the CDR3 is TGTGCCAGCAGTTTAGACGGACTAAACAATGAGCAGTTCTTC.

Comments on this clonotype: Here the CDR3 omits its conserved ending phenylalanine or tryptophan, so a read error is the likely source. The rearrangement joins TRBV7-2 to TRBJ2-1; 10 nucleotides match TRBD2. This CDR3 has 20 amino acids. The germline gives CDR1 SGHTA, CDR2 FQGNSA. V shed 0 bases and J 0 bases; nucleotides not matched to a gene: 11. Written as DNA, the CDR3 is TGTGCCAGCAGCTTAGCCCCCCTTGTGGGACTAGCGAACTCCTACAATGAGCAGTTCATC. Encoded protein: CASSLAPLVGLANSYNEQFI.

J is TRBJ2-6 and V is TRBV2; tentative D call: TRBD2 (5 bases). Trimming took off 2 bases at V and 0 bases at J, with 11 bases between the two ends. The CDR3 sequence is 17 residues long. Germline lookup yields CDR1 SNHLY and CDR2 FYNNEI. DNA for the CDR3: TGTGCCAGCAGTGAATATACGGGGATCTCTGGGGCCAACGTCCTGACTTTC. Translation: CASSEYTGISGANVLTF.

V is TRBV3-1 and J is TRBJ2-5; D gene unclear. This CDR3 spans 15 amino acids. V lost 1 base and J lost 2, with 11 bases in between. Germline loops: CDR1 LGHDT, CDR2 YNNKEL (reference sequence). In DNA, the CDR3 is TGTGCCAGCAGCCAAGTGACATCTCGGCAAGAGACCCAGTACTTC. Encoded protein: CASSQVTSRQETQYF.

This CDR3 is CASSNTLRDSSYEQYF. The CDR3 DNA reads as TGCGCCAGCAGCAACACACTCCGGGACAGCTCCTACGAGCAGTACTTC. V gene TRBV5-1 combines with J gene TRBJ2-7, with TRBD1 identical over 7 bases. The ends lost 4 bases at V and 0 bases at J; junction bases unmatched: 10. Germline V lookup: CDR1 SGHRS, CDR2 YFSETQ. The CDR3 is 16 residues long.

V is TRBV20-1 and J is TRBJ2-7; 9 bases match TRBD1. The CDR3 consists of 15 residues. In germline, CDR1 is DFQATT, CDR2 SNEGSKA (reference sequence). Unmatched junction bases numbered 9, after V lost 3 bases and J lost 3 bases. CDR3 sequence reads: CSASLPATGGYEQYV. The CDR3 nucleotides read TGCAGTGCTAGTCTTCCCGCGACAGGGGGCTACGAGCAGTACGTC.

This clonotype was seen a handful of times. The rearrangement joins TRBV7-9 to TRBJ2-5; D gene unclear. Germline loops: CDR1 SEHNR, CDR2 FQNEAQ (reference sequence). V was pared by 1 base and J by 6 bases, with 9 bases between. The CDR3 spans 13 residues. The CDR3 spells CASSLDEFKTQYF. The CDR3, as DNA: TGTGCCAGCAGCTTAGACGAATTTAAGACCCAGTACTTC.

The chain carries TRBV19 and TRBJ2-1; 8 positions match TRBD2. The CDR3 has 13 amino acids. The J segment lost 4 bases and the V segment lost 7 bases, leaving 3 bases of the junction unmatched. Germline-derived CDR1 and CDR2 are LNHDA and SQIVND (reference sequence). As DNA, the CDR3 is TGTGCCAGTAACCAGCGGGAGTACAATGAGCAGTTCTTC. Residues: CASNQREYNEQFF. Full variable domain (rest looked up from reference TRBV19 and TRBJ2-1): DGGITQSPKYLFRKEGQNVTLSCEQNLNHDAMYWYRQDPGQGLRLIYYSQIVNDFQKGDIAEGYSVSREKKESFPLTVTSAQKNPTAFYLCASNQREYNEQFFGPGTRLTVL.

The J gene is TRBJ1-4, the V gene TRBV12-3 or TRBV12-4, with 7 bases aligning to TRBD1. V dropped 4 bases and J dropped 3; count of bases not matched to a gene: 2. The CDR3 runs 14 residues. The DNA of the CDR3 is TGTGCCAGCAGTTCGACAGGGCCTAATGAAAAACTGTTTTTT. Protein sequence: CASSSTGPNEKLFF.

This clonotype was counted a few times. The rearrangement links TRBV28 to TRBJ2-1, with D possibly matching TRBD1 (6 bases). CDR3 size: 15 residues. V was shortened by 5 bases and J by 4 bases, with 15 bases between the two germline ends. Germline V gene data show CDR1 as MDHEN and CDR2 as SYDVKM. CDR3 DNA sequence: TGTGCCAGCAGTGCCACAGGGTTGGCTTACAATGAGCAGTTCTTC. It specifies CASSATGLAYNEQFF.

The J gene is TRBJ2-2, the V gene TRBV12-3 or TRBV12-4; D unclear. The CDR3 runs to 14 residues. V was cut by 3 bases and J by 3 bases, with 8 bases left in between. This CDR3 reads CASSFRFYTGELFF. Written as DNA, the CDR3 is TGTGCCAGCAGTTTCCGTTTTTACACCGGGGAGCTGTTTTTT.

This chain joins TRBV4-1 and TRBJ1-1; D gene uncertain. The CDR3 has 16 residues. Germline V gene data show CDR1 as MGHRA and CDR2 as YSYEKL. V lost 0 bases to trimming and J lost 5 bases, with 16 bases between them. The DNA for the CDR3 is TGCGCCAGCAGCCAAGATTCGCAGGCTGGGCAAACTGAAGCTTTCTTT. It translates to CASSQDSQAGQTEAFF.

The CDR3 loop reads CASSLGAWDEQFF. CDR3 DNA sequence: TGCGCCAGCAGCTTGGGCGCTTGGGATGAGCAGTTCTTC. This sequence joins TRBV5-1 and TRBJ2-1, with D hard to call. Trimming pared 0 bases from V and 8 bases from J, leaving 9 bases between. Looked up from germline, CDR1 is SGHRS and CDR2 is YFSETQ. This CDR3 contains 13 residues.

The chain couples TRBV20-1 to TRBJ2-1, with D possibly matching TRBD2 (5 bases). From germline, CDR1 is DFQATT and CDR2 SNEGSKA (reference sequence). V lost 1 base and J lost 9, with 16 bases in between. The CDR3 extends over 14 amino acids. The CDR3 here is CSARVSVNSGEQFF. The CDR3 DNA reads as TGCAGTGCTAGAGTTAGCGTTAACAGTGGTGAGCAGTTCTTC.

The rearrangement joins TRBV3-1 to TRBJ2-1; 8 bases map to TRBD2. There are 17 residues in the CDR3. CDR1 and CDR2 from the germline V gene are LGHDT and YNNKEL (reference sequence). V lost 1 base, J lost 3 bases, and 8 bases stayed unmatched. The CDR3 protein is CASSQVTSGDFYNEQFF. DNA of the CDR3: TGTGCCAGCAGCCAAGTAACTAGCGGAGACTTCTACAATGAGCAGTTCTTC.

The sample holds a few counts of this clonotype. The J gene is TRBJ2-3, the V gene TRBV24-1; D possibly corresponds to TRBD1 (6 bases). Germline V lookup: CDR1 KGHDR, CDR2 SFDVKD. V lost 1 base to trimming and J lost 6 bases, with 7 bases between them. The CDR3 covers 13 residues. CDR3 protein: CATSDFRGDTQYF. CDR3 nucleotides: TGTGCCACCAGTGATTTTAGGGGGGATACGCAGTATTTT.

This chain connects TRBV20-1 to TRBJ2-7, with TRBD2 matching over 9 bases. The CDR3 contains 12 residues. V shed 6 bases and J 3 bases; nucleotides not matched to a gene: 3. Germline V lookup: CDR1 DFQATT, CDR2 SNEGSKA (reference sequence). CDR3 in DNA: TGCAGTGCCACGACTAGCGGCTACGAGCAGTACTTC. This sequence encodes CSATTSGYEQYF.

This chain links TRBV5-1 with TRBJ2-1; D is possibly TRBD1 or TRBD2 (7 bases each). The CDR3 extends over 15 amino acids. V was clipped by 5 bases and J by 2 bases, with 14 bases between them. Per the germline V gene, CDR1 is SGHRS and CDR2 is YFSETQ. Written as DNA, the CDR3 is TGCGCCAGCAGTTCGGGGGGACAGACCTACAATGAGCAGTTCTTC. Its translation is CASSSGGQTYNEQFF.

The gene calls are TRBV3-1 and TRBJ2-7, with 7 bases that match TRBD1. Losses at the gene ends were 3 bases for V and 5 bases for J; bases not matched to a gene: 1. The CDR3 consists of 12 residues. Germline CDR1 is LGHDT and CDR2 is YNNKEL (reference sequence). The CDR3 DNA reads TGTGCCAGCAGCCATGGGACAGACGAGCAGTACGTC. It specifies CASSHGTDEQYV.

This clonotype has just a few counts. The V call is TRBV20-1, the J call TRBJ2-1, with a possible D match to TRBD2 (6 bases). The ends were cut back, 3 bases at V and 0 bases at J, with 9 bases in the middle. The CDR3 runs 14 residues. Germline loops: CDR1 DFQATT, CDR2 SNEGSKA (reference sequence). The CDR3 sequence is CSARDGSSYNEQFF. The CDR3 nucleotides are TGCAGTGCTAGGGACGGGAGCTCCTACAATGAGCAGTTCTTC.